This TCR beta chain was found in a study of graft-versus-host responses after intestinal transplantation. General observations from the study: GvH clones occurred in recipient marrow; some first appeared in ileum or blood.

A word on this clone: Its antigen is currently unknown.

TCRdb's copy holds only in-frame clones and misses some; the assay was immunoSEQ multiplex PCR. Found here are about 93,000 clones, roughly 80% of them singletons; the top ten hold roughly 0.83%. The CDR3 spans 14 residues. Trimming removed 7 bases from V and 3 bases from J; junction bases left unmatched: 9. Germline lookup yields CDR1 MNHNS and CDR2 SASEGT. Sample: unstimulated CD4+ T cells sorted from spleen or lymph node cells, taken before intestinal transplant. J is TRBJ2-7 and V is TRBV6-1; TRBD2 matches at 7 bases. The TCR sequence derives from a human donor who received an intestinal transplant. CDR3 sequence reads: CASTPSGTGYEQYF. The CDR3 region has the DNA TGTGCCAGCACCCCAAGCGGGACGGGCTACGAGCAGTACTTC.